This TCR beta chain was identified during a study of glioma-infiltrating T cells after dendritic cell vaccination. TCRdb's table, derived via immunoSEQ multiplex PCR, lists solely in-frame clones and lacks some. The sample lists 85,000 to 100,000 clones; approximately 81% were seen once. The CDR3 extends over 15 amino acids. With 4 bases clipped from V and 2 bases from J, the junction kept 5 bases outside the gene matches. Germline CDR1 and CDR2: SGHRS and YFSETQ. The sample's time point: after dendritic cell vaccination, including at tumor progression/relapse. The clonotype originates from a human donor with glioblastoma. The sample was blood, taken after dendritic cell vaccination. This chain links TRBV5-1 with TRBJ2-3; 9 positions match TRBD1. For the CDR3, the DNA is TGCGCCAGCAGCCCGGGACAGGGCCCCACAGATACGCAGTATTTT. Its protein product is CASSPGQGPTDTQYF.